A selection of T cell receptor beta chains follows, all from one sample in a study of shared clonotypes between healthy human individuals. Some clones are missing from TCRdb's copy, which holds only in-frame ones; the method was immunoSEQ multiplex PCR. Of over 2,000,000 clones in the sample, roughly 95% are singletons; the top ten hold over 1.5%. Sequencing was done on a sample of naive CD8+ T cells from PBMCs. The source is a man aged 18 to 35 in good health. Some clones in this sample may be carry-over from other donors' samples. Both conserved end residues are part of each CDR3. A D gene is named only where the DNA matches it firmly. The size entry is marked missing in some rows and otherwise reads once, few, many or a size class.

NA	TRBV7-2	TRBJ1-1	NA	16	CASSSSWTGLNTEAFF	TGTGCCAGCAGCTCGAGTTGGACGGGGTTGAACACTGAAGCTTTCTTT
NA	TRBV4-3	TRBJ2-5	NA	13	CASSQGSGGTQYF	TGCGCCAGCAGCCAAGGATCTGGCGGGACCCAGTACTTC
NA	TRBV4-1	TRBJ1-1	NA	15	CASSQKRFQDTEAFF	TGCGCCAGCAGCCAAAAACGCTTTCAGGACACTGAAGCTTTCTTT
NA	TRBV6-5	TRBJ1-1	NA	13	CASSYIENTEAFF	TGTGCCAGCAGTTATATAGAGAACACTGAAGCTTTCTTT
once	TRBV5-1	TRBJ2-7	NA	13	CASRGSSSYEQYF	TGCGCCAGCCGGGGGTCTAGCTCCTACGAGCAGTACTTC
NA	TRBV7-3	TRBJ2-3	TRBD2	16	CASSLGLAARTDTQYF	TGTGCCAGCAGCTTAGGACTAGCGGCACGCACAGATACGCAGTATTTT
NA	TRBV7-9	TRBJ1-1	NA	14	CASTRGNMNTEAFF	TGTGCCAGTACAAGGGGAAACATGAACACTGAAGCTTTCTTT
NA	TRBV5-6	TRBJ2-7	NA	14	CASSLDGSTYEQYF	TGTGCCAGCAGCTTGGACGGGTCGACCTACGAGCAGTACTTC
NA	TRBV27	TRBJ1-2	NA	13	CASRSFSSYGYTF	TGTGCCAGCAGGAGTTTCAGTTCATATGGCTACACCTTC
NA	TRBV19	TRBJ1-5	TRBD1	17	CASNRKRGQGSNQPQHF	TGTGCCAGTAATAGGAAACGGGGACAGGGAAGCAATCAGCCCCAGCATTTT
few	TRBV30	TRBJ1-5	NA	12	CAWSDRGQPQHF	TGTGCCTGGAGCGACCGCGGGCAGCCCCAGCATTTT
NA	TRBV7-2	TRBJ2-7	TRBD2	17	CASSRPVAGGITYEQYF	TGTGCCAGCAGCAGACCCGTGGCGGGAGGGATTACCTACGAGCAGTACTTC
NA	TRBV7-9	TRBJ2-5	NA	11	CASLVGETQYF	TGTGCCAGCCTTGTAGGGGAGACCCAGTACTTC
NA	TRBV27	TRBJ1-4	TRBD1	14	CASRTGGVNEKLFF	TGTGCCAGCAGGACAGGGGGGGTTAATGAAAAACTGTTTTTT
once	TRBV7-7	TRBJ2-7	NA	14	CASSLRLGVGEQYF	TGTGCCAGCAGCTTACGACTAGGAGTGGGTGAGCAGTACTTC
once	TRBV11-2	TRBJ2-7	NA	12	CASSLDGPGQYF	TGTGCCAGCAGCTTAGACGGTCCCGGGCAGTACTTC
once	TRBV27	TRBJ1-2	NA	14	CASSFIRDINGYTF	TGTGCCAGCAGTTTCATACGGGACATCAATGGCTACACCTTC
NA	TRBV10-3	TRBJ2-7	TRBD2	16	CAISAKLAANSYEQYF	TGTGCCATCAGTGCCAAACTAGCGGCAAACTCCTACGAGCAGTACTTC
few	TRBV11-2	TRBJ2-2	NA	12	CASIPVTGELFF	TGTGCCAGCATCCCCGTGACCGGGGAGCTGTTTTTT
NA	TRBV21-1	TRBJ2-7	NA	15	CASSKVGAGGWEQYF	TGTGCCAGCAGCAAAGTTGGGGCGGGAGGCTGGGAGCAGTACTTC
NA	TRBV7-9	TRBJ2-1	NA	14	CASKRGLPYNEQFF	TGTGCCAGCAAAAGGGGCCTACCCTACAATGAGCAGTTCTTC